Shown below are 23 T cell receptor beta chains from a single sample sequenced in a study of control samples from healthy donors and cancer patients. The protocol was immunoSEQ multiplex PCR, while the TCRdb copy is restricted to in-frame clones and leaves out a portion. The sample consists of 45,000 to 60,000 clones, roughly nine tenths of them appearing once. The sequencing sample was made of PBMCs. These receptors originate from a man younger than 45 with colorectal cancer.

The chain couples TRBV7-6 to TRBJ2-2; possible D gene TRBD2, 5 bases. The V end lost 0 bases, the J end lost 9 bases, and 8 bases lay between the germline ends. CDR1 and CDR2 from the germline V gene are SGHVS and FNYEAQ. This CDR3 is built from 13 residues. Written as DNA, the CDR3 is TGTGCCAGCAGCTTAGCAGAGCGGCGGGAGCTGTTTTTT. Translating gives CASSLAERRELFF.

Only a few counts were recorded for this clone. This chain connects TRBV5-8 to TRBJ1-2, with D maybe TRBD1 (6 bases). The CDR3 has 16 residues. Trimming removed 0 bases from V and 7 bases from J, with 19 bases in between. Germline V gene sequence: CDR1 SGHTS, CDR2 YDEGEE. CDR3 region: CASSLARTGYSSGYTF. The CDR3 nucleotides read TGTGCCAGCAGCTTGGCTCGTACAGGGTACAGTAGTGGCTACACCTTC.

The CDR3 sequence: CASSQGGPGTSGLSSYNEQFF. In DNA form, the CDR3 reads TGCGCCAGCAGCCAAGGGGGGCCCGGGACTAGCGGGCTAAGCTCCTACAATGAGCAGTTCTTC. This rearrangement joins TRBV4-3 to TRBJ2-1; 12 bases align to TRBD2. Per germline, CDR1 LGHNA and CDR2 YSLEER. The V and J ends lost 1 base and 0 bases, in that order; junction bases with no gene match: 13. This CDR3 comprises 21 residues.

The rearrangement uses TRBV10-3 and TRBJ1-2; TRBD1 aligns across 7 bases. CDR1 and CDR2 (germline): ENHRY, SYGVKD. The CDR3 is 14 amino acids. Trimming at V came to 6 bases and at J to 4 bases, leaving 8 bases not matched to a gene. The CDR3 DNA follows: TGTGCCATCAGGGAACCACAGGGGAGCTATGGCTACACCTTC. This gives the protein CAIREPQGSYGYTF.

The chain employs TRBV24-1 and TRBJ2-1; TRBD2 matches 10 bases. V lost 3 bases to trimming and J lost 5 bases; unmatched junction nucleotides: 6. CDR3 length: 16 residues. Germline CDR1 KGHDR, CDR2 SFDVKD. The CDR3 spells CATSDIAGGPDNEQFF. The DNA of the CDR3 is TGTGCCACCAGTGATATAGCGGGGGGCCCTGACAATGAGCAGTTCTTC.

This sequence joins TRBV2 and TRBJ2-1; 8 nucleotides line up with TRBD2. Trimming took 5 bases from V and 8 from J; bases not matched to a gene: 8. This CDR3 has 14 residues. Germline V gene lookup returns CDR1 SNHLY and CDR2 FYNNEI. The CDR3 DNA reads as TGTGCCAGCAGTCCCGGGACTAGTGTCTATGAGCAGTTCTTC. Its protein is CASSPGTSVYEQFF.

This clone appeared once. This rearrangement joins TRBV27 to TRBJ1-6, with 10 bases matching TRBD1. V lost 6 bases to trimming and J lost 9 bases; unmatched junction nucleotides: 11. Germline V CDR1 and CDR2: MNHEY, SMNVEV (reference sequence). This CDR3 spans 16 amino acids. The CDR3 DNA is TGTGCCAGCAGATCCCGGGGGCGGGACAGGGGTTCACCCCTCCACTTT. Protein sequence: CASRSRGRDRGSPLHF.

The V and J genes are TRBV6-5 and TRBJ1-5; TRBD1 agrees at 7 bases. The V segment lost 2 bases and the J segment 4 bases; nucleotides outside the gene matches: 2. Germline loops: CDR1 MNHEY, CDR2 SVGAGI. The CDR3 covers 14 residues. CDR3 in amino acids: CASSYRRGNQPQHF. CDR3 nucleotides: TGTGCCAGCAGTTACCGCAGGGGGAATCAGCCCCAGCATTTT.

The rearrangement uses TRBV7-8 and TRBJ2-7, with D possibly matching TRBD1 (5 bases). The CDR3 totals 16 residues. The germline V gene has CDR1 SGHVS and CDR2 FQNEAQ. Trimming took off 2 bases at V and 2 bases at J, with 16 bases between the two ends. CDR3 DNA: TGTGCCAGCAGCTTATCCAGGGCGTTCCTTACCTACGAGCAGTACGTC. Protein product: CASSLSRAFLTYEQYV.

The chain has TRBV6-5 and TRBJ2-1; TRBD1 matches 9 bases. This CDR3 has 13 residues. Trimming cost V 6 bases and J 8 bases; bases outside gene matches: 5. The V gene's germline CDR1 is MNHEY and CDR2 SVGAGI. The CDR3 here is CASSGQGLDEQFF. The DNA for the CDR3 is TGTGCCAGCAGCGGACAGGGGTTGGATGAGCAGTTCTTC.

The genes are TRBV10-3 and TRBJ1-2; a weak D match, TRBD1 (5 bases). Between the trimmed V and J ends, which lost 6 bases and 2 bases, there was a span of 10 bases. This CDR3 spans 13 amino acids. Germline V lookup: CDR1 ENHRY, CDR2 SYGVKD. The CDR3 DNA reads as TGTGCCATCAGAATCGACAGCAACTATGGCTACACCTTC. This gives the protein CAIRIDSNYGYTF.

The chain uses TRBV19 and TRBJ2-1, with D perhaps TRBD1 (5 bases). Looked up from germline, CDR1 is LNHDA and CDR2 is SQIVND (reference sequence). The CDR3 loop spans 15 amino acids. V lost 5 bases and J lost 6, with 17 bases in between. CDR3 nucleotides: TGTGCCAGTAGTGGGCAGGGCGCTTTAGCCAATGAGCAGTTCTTC. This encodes CASSGQGALANEQFF.

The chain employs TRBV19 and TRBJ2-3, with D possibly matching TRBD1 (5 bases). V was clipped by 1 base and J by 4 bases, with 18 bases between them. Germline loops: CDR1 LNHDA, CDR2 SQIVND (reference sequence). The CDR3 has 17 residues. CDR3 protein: CASSIVSRAGPPDTQYF. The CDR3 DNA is TGTGCCAGTAGTATAGTATCCAGGGCCGGTCCCCCAGATACGCAGTATTTT. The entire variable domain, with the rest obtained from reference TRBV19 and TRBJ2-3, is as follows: DGGITQSPKYLFRKEGQNVTLSCEQNLNHDAMYWYRQDPGQGLRLIYYSQIVNDFQKGDIAEGYSVSREKKESFPLTVTSAQKNPTAFYLCASSIVSRAGPPDTQYFGPGTRLTVL.

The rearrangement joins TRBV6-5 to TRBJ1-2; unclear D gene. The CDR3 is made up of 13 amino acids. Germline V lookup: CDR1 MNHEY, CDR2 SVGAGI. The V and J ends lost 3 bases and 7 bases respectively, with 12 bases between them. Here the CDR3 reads CASSYTVHGGYTF. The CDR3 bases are TGTGCCAGCAGTTATACGGTTCACGGTGGCTACACCTTC.

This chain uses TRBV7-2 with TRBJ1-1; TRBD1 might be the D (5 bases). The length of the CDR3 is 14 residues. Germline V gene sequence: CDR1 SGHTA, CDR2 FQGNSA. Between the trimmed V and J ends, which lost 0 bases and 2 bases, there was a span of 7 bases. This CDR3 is CASSLAQGNTEAFF. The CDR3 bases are TGTGCCAGCAGCTTAGCGCAGGGCAACACTGAAGCTTTCTTT. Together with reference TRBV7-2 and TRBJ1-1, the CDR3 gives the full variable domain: GAGVSQSPSNKVTEKGKDVELRCDPISGHTALYWYRQSLGQGLEFLIYFQGNSAPDKSGLPSDRFSAERTGGSVSTLTIQRTQQEDSAVYLCASSLAQGNTEAFFGQGTRLTVV.

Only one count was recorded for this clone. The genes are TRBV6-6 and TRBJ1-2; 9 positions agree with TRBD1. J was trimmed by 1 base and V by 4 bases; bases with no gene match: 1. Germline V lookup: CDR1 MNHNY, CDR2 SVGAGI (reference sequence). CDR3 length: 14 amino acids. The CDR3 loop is CASSLGQGNYGYTF. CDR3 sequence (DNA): TGTGCCAGCAGTTTGGGACAGGGTAACTATGGCTACACCTTC.

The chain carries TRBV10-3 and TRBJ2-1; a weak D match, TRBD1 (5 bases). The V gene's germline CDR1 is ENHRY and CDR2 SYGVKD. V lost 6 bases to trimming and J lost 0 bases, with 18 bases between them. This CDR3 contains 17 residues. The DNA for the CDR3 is TGTGCCATCAGCGGCGGCGACAGTCAAATCTCCTACAATGAGCAGTTCTTC. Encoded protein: CAISGGDSQISYNEQFF.

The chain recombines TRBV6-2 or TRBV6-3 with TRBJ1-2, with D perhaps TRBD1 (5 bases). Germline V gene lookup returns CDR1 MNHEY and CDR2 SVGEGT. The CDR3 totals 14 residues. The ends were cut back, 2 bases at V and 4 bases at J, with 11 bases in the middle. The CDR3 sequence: CASSYPTVVYGYTF. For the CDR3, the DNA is TGTGCCAGCAGTTACCCGACAGTCGTCTATGGCTACACCTTC.

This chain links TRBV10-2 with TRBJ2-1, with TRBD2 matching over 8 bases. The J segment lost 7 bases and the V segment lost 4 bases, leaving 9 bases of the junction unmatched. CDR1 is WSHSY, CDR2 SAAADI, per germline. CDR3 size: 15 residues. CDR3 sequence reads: CASSVAGLIPNEQFF. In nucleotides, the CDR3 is TGCGCCAGCAGTGTAGCGGGACTTATACCTAATGAGCAGTTCTTC.

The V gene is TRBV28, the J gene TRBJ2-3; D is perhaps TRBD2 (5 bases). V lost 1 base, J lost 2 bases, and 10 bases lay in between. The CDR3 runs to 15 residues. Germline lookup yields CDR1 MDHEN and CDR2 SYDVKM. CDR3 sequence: CASSLFADFTDTQYF. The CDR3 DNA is TGTGCCAGCAGTTTATTTGCGGACTTCACAGATACGCAGTATTTT.

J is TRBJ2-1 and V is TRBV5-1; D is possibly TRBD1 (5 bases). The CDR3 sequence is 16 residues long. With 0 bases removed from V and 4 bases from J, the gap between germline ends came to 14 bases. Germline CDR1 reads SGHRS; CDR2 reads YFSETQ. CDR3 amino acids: CASSLDFTAGYNEQFF. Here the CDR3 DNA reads TGCGCCAGCAGCTTGGATTTCACAGCAGGGTACAATGAGCAGTTCTTC.

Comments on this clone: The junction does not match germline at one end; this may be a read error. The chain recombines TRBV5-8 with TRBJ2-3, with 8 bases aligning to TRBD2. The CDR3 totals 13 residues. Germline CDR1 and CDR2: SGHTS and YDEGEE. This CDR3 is CASSRTSTDTQYF. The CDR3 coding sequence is TGTGCCAGTTCTCGGACTAGCACGGATACGCAGTATTTT.

CDR3 in amino acids: CASSLAFGGLLSEQYF. In DNA, the CDR3 is TGTGCCAGCAGCTTGGCCTTCGGGGGACTACTGTCTGAGCAGTACTTC. The chain has TRBV5-6 and TRBJ2-7, with 7 positions matching TRBD2. V lost 0 bases and J lost 7; bases outside the gene matches: 13. Germline-derived CDR1 and CDR2 are SGHDT and YYEEEE. This CDR3 is 16 amino acids long.